This note documents a single TCR beta chain sequence. Its target is unknown. This CDR3 has 17 residues. Per germline, CDR1 DFQATT and CDR2 SNEGSKA (reference sequence). V dropped 0 bases and J dropped 9; count of bases not matched to a gene: 16. The entry originates in a study of T cells after yellow fever vaccination. TCRdb passed the 5' RACE reads through MiXCR, listing each CDR3 protein once. The sample lists approximately 300,000 distinct CDR3 sequences; about 10% were seen once. Study-wide results and limits: Clonotypes appearing in both CD4 and CD8 compartments existed, and their share was small. Abundant clonotypes (contaminants from the bulk population) could be present in FACS-sorted repertoires.

This chain uses TRBV20-1 with TRBJ2-1; 8 bases agree with TRBD2. Specimen: CD4+ T cells sorted from PBMCs, collected 45 days after the yellow fever booster vaccination. This TCR was recovered from a man younger than 30 who received the YFV17D yellow fever vaccine. DNA of the CDR3: TGCAGTGCTAGAGATCGTCTCCGGTCGGGGGGGCACAGTGAGCAGTTCTTC. Encoded protein: CSARDRLRSGGHSEQFF.